This passage covers 24 T cell receptor beta chains from one sample sequenced in a study of shared clonotypes between healthy human individuals. Sequencing used immunoSEQ multiplex PCR; TCRdb keeps in-frame clones, though not all of them. The sample shows 2 million to 2.5 million clones, around 95% of them seen only once. Sequenced sample: naive CD4+ T cells sorted from blood. Subset here: CD45RA+ positively selected. These receptor sequences come from a man between 18 and 35 years old in good health.

The chain is built from TRBV5-1 and TRBJ2-1, with D unclear. V lost 0 bases, J lost 5 bases, and 9 bases lay in between. Germline CDR1 is SGHRS and CDR2 is YFSETQ. This CDR3 spans 14 amino acids. The CDR3 is CASSLGRSNNEQFF. CDR3 in DNA: TGCGCCAGCAGCTTGGGACGGTCGAACAATGAGCAGTTCTTC.

V and J are TRBV11-3 and TRBJ1-3, with D hard to call. CDR3 length: 13 residues. V was trimmed by 5 bases and J by 4 bases, leaving 9 bases between them. Germline CDR1 and CDR2: SGHNT and YENEEA. The CDR3: CASSAVGGNTIYF. The CDR3 DNA sequence: TGTGCCAGCAGCGCCGTGGGAGGAAACACCATATATTTT.

Turning to this clone: This CDR3 is also generated by other DNA sequences in the sample. The chain recombines TRBV18 with TRBJ1-1, with 9 nucleotides matching TRBD1. Trimming took 3 bases from V and 5 from J; bases not matched to a gene: 4. Germline-derived CDR1 and CDR2 are KGHSH and LQKENI. CDR3 length: 14 amino acids. CDR3 loop: CASSPGTGRTEAFF. In nucleotides, the CDR3 is TGTGCCAGCTCACCCGGGACAGGGAGGACTGAAGCTTTCTTT. Full variable domain (missing parts from reference TRBV18 and TRBJ1-1): NAGVMQNPRHLVRRRGQEARLRCSPMKGHSHVYWYRQLPEEGLKFMVYLQKENIIDESGMPKERFSAEFPKEGPSILRIQQVVRGDSAAYFCASSPGTGRTEAFFGQGTRLTVV.

V and J are TRBV6-6 and TRBJ2-7; D not certain. The germline V gene encodes CDR1 MNHNY and CDR2 SVGAGI (reference sequence). V lost 4 bases and J 4 bases, leaving 5 bases between the germline ends. The CDR3 extends over 11 amino acids. The CDR3 coding sequence is TGTGCCAGCAGTTCACAATACGAGCAGTACTTC. Its protein is CASSSQYEQYF.

This chain uses TRBV6-5 with TRBJ1-4; 7 nucleotides agree with TRBD1. Germline V gene data show CDR1 as MNHEY and CDR2 as SVGAGI. The V gene end was trimmed by 4 bases and the J gene end by 0 bases; junction bases not matched to a gene: 2. The CDR3 is 15 amino acids. The CDR3 coding sequence is TGTGCCAGCAGTTCACAGGGGACAACTAATGAAAAACTGTTTTTT. It translates to CASSSQGTTNEKLFF.

The chain employs TRBV29-1 and TRBJ1-2, with D unclear. V was shortened by 2 bases and J by 5 bases, with 15 bases between the two germline ends. CDR3 size: 14 residues. CDR1 is SQVTM and CDR2 is ANQGSEA in the germline V gene. This CDR3 reads CSVELAANPYGYTF. The CDR3 DNA reads as TGCAGCGTTGAACTGGCGGCGAACCCGTATGGCTACACCTTC.

This chain joins TRBV5-1 and TRBJ1-1, with TRBD1 matching over 9 bases. V was pared by 6 bases and J by 1 base, with 7 bases of the junction left unmatched. CDR3 size: 15 residues. Looked up from germline, CDR1 is SGHRS and CDR2 is YFSETQ. The CDR3 DNA follows: TGCGCCAGCATCACAGGGGGCGGGGAGAACACTGAAGCTTTCTTT. Translation gives CASITGGGENTEAFF.

The chain carries TRBV6-5 and TRBJ2-3; TRBD2 matches at 8 bases. J gave up 5 bases and V 2 bases, and 6 bases lay outside the gene matches. This CDR3 is 15 amino acids long. Per germline, CDR1 MNHEY and CDR2 SVGAGI. Written as DNA, the CDR3 is TGTGCCAGCAGTTACGGGACTAGGGTCGTAGATACGCAGTATTTT. Its protein product is CASSYGTRVVDTQYF.

The chain links TRBV7-8 to TRBJ1-2; 11 nucleotides agree with TRBD1. The germline gives CDR1 SGHVS, CDR2 FQNEAQ. CDR3 length: 16 residues. With V trimmed by 5 bases and J by 4 bases, 9 bases remained unmatched. The CDR3 loop is CASSRRSGTGGYGYTF. Here the CDR3 DNA reads TGTGCCAGCAGCCGCAGGTCCGGGACAGGGGGCTATGGCTACACCTTC.

The V and J genes are TRBV10-1 and TRBJ2-3; weak D call: TRBD1 (5 bases). Germline CDR1 reads WNHNN; CDR2 reads SYGVQD (reference sequence). The germline V and J ends were trimmed by 2 bases and 4 bases, with 13 bases remaining between them. There are 15 residues in the CDR3. CDR3 nucleotide sequence: TGCGCCAGCAGTGAGCAGGGATCACACGCAGATACGCAGTATTTT. Protein sequence: CASSEQGSHADTQYF.

The chain recombines TRBV7-3 with TRBJ2-1; 7 bases fit TRBD1. Trimming cost V 5 bases and J 10 bases; bases outside gene matches: 14. The CDR3 runs 15 residues. Germline values: CDR1 SGHTA, CDR2 FQGTGA. The CDR3: CASSQAPGQFTEQFF. CDR3 nucleotides: TGTGCCAGCAGCCAGGCACCGGGACAGTTTACAGAGCAGTTCTTC.

This chain links TRBV4-3 with TRBJ2-6; TRBD2 matches at 8 bases. V gave up 0 bases and J gave up 0 bases; unmatched junction bases: 4. The CDR3 loop spans 18 amino acids. In germline, CDR1 is LGHNA, CDR2 YSLEER. The CDR3 coding sequence is TGCGCCAGCAGCCAAGAACTAGCGGCGCACTCTGGGGCCAACGTCCTGACTTTC. Amino acid sequence: CASSQELAAHSGANVLTF.

The J gene is TRBJ1-5, the V gene TRBV30; tentative D call: TRBD1 (5 bases). V lost 1 base, J lost 2 bases, and 15 bases lay in between. CDR3 length: 16 amino acids. The germline V gene encodes CDR1 GTSNPN and CDR2 SVGIG (reference sequence). This CDR3 is CAWSGDGSFGNQPQHF. For the CDR3, the DNA is TGTGCCTGGAGTGGGGACGGATCGTTCGGCAATCAGCCCCAGCATTTT.

The CDR3 here is CASSHPSGGLVNTQYF. The CDR3 bases are TGCGCCAGCAGCCACCCCTCAGGGGGGCTCGTTAATACGCAGTATTTT. The chain couples TRBV4-1 to TRBJ2-3; tentative D call: TRBD1 (7 bases). Deletions cut 3 bases from V and 7 bases from J, with 20 bases between. CDR1 and CDR2 from the germline V gene are MGHRA and YSYEKL. This CDR3 is built from 16 residues.

The sample holds one count of this clone. CDR3 coding DNA: TGTGCCAGCAGCTCTGCCGCCTACGAGCAGTACTTC. This gives the protein CASSSAAYEQYF. The chain uses TRBV28 and TRBJ2-7; no clear D gene. The germline V gene encodes CDR1 MDHEN and CDR2 SYDVKM. Trimming cost V 6 bases and J 2 bases, with 8 bases left between them. This CDR3 comprises 12 residues.

The chain combines TRBV7-6 with TRBJ2-2; 14 nucleotides align to TRBD2. Trimming at V came to 2 bases and at J to 0 bases, leaving 8 bases not matched to a gene. The CDR3 contains 20 residues. CDR1 SGHVS and CDR2 FNYEAQ come from the germline V gene. For the CDR3, the DNA is TGTGCCAGCAGCTTACGGCGACTAGCGGGAGGGGGAACGAACACCGGGGAGCTGTTTTTT. Encoded protein: CASSLRRLAGGGTNTGELFF.

The chain links TRBV11-2 to TRBJ2-7; D gene ambiguous. Germline V gives CDR1 SGHAT, CDR2 FQNNGV. Trimming removed 0 bases at V and 1 base at J, with 13 bases between. CDR3 length equals 16 residues. CDR3 amino acids: CASSLDLGIPSYEQYF. As DNA, the CDR3 is TGTGCCAGCAGCTTAGATCTTGGGATACCATCCTACGAGCAGTACTTC.

The chain joins TRBV19 to TRBJ2-7; D possibly corresponds to TRBD2 (6 bases). Deletions cut 7 bases from V and 7 bases from J, with 14 bases between. Germline V lookup: CDR1 LNHDA, CDR2 SQIVND (reference sequence). The CDR3 runs to 12 residues. The CDR3 DNA sequence: TGTGCCAGTATAGGAGGGTACGGGGAGCAGTACTTC. This encodes CASIGGYGEQYF.

Comments on this clone: Additional DNA sequences in this sample encode the identical CDR3. The chain joins TRBV30 to TRBJ2-3, with a tentative D call TRBD2 (6 bases). Germline V gives CDR1 GTSNPN, CDR2 SVGIG (reference sequence). The V end was cut by 3 bases, the J end by 5 bases, with 9 bases between. The CDR3 has 12 amino acids. CDR3 bases: TGTGCCTGGAGCCCGGGGGAAGATACGCAGTATTTT. Its translation is CAWSPGEDTQYF. The variable domain in full, completed from reference TRBV30 and TRBJ2-3, reads SQTIHQWPATLVQPVGSPLSLECTVEGTSNPNLYWYRQAAGRGLQLLFYSVGIGQISSEVPQNLSASRPQDRQFILSSKKLLLSDSGFYLCAWSPGEDTQYFGPGTRLTVL.

In its sample, this clone was seen once. This chain joins TRBV18 and TRBJ1-2; a weak D match, TRBD1 (6 bases). Per germline, CDR1 KGHSH and CDR2 LQKENI. The CDR3 is made up of 14 amino acids. V was trimmed by 3 bases and J by 4 bases, leaving 12 bases between them. CDR3 sequence: CASSPGKGGYGYTF. CDR3 nucleotides: TGTGCCAGCTCACCGGGTAAGGGGGGCTATGGCTACACCTTC.

The V gene is TRBV30, the J gene TRBJ1-1; no clear D. CDR1 is GTSNPN and CDR2 is SVGIG in the germline V gene (reference sequence). V gave up 1 base and J gave up 8 bases, with 8 bases separating them. The CDR3 loop spans 11 amino acids. CDR3 residues: CAWSGPAEAFF. The CDR3, as DNA: TGTGCCTGGAGTGGCCCCGCGGAAGCTTTCTTT.

The chain combines TRBV5-1 with TRBJ2-3; no clear D. The CDR3 covers 16 residues. Trimming cost V 0 bases and J 0 bases, with 11 bases left between them. Germline V gene lookup returns CDR1 SGHRS and CDR2 YFSETQ. Here the CDR3 DNA reads TGCGCCAGCAGCTTGGGATATTCCGGGAGCACAGATACGCAGTATTTT. Residues: CASSLGYSGSTDTQYF.

The gene calls are TRBV14 and TRBJ2-1; maybe TRBD1 (6 bases). Trimming pared 0 bases from V and 3 bases from J, leaving 9 bases between. CDR1 and CDR2 from the germline V gene are SGHDN and FVKESK. The CDR3 spans 15 residues. CDR3 sequence (DNA): TGTGCCAGCAGCCAAGAAGGGGGTCTCTACAATGAGCAGTTCTTC. Its protein product is CASSQEGGLYNEQFF. Combining the CDR3 with reference TRBV14 and TRBJ2-1 gives the whole variable domain EAGVTQFPSHSVIEKGQTVTLRCDPISGHDNLYWYRRVMGKEIKFLLHFVKESKQDESGMPNNRFLAERTGGTYSTLKVQPAELEDSGVYFCASSQEGGLYNEQFFGPGTRLTVL.

The chain carries TRBV2 and TRBJ2-7, with D perhaps assigned TRBD1 or TRBD2 (5 bases each). Trimming pared 6 bases from V and 6 bases from J, leaving 21 bases between. This CDR3 contains 15 residues. CDR1 is SNHLY, CDR2 FYNNEI, per germline. CDR3 nucleotide sequence: TGTGCCAGCAGCGGGACGGACGGAGCCGTATCCGAGCAGTACTTC. Amino acids: CASSGTDGAVSEQYF.